This T cell receptor beta chain was documented in a study of CD8 T cells in ankylosing spondylitis. Germline V gives CDR1 SGDLS, CDR2 YYNGEE. The V end lost 0 bases, the J end lost 6 bases, and 17 bases lay between the germline ends. CDR3 length: 16 amino acids. TCRdb re-derived calls from the 5' RACE reads in MiXCR, one entry per CDR3 protein. The repertoire holds more than 10,000 distinct CDR3 sequences, approximately 3% seen once, with approximately 8.7% in the top ten. Overall study results and limits: Some of the motif variants had earlier been found in reactive arthritis patients' fluid and blood. Roughly eight highly homologous variants formed a TCR beta motif that appeared characteristic of ankylosing spondylitis blood. Those disease-linked clones were CD8+; they were also relatively rare in peripheral blood. The study looked at matched synovial fluid samples from ankylosing spondylitis patients. Disease-linked clones were reported to be significantly enriched there.

This clonotype was observed many times. The target antigen is unknown. The rearrangement joins TRBV9 to TRBJ2-3; possibly TRBD1 or TRBD2 for D (6 bases each). The TCR was taken from a male donor with ankylosing spondylitis or in good health (not recorded which). The sequencing sample was made of blood, either unsorted or a sorted T cell fraction (not recorded which). The CDR3 spells CASSVEAGGPEDTQYF. The CDR3 DNA is TGTGCCAGCAGCGTAGAGGCCGGGGGCCCCGAGGATACGCAGTATTTT.